The 30 T cell receptor beta chains listed next were all sequenced from one sample in a study of shared clonotypes between healthy human individuals. The protocol was immunoSEQ multiplex PCR, while the TCRdb copy is restricted to in-frame clones and leaves out a portion. The sample lists hundreds of thousands of clones; more than 75% were seen once. Sequenced material: memory CD8+ T cells sorted from blood. Subset denoted: CD45RO+ cells pooled with CCR7-negative TemRA cells. The origin of the receptors is a man between 18 and 35 years old in good health.

The rearrangement uses TRBV7-9 and TRBJ2-3; TRBD2 matches at 7 bases. CDR1 and CDR2 from the germline V gene are SEHNR and FQNEAQ (reference sequence). The CDR3 is 13 amino acids. J lost 0 bases, V lost 7 bases, and 1 base had no gene match. The DNA of the CDR3 is TGTGCCAGCACCGGGGGGAGCACAGATACGCAGTATTTT. It translates to CASTGGSTDTQYF.

In this sample, this clone turned up once. The sample holds other DNA sequences that translate to the same CDR3. The V gene is TRBV7-9, the J gene TRBJ1-1, with unresolved D. The CDR3 sequence is 12 residues long. Per the germline V gene, CDR1 is SEHNR and CDR2 is FQNEAQ (reference sequence). Deletions cut 2 bases from V and 0 bases from J, with 1 base between. The CDR3, as DNA: TGTGCCAGCAGCTTAATGAACACTGAAGCTTTCTTT. It encodes CASSLMNTEAFF.

The chain combines TRBV6-5 with TRBJ1-2; D is unresolved. The germline V gene has CDR1 MNHEY and CDR2 SVGAGI. V was pared by 6 bases and J by 8 bases, with 16 bases between. This CDR3 comprises 13 residues. In DNA form, the CDR3 reads TGTGCCAGCAGGGCAGCCCTCTTCTGGGGCTACACCTTC. Its protein is CASRAALFWGYTF.

V is TRBV7-2 and J is TRBJ2-7; D is ambiguous. Germline-derived CDR1 and CDR2 are SGHTA and FQGNSA. This CDR3 has 11 residues. Trimming shortened V by 3 bases and J by 5 bases, and 5 bases separated the two germline ends. CDR3 residues: CASSLMNEQYF. The CDR3, as DNA: TGTGCCAGCAGCTTGATGAACGAGCAGTACTTC.

This chain connects TRBV25-1 to TRBJ2-2; D could derive from TRBD1 or TRBD2 (5 bases each). V was pared by 1 base and J by 3 bases, with 6 bases between. The CDR3 sequence is 14 residues long. The V gene's germline CDR1 is MGHDK and CDR2 SYGVNS. For the CDR3, the DNA is TGTGCCAGCAGTGAATCGGGGCACACCGGGGAGCTGTTTTTT. It is translated as CASSESGHTGELFF. The variable domain in full, completed from reference TRBV25-1 and TRBJ2-2, reads EADIYQTPRYLVIGTGKKITLECSQTMGHDKMYWYQQDPGMELHLIHYSYGVNSTEKGDLSSESTVSRIRTEHFPLTLESARPSHTSQYLCASSESGHTGELFFGEGSRLTVL.

This clone was counted once. CDR3 nucleotide sequence: TGCGCCAGCAGTGAGTCGGGGGACCAAGAGACCCAGTACTTC. Residues: CASSESGDQETQYF. The V call is TRBV10-1, the J call TRBJ2-5, with D perhaps given as TRBD1 or TRBD2 (5 bases each). V was shortened by 0 bases and J by 0 bases, with 5 bases between the two germline ends. CDR3 length: 14 amino acids. Germline CDR1 and CDR2: WNHNN and SYGVQD (reference sequence).

J is TRBJ1-5 and V is TRBV27; TRBD1 matches 7 bases. CDR3 length: 14 residues. From germline, CDR1 is MNHEY and CDR2 SMNVEV (reference sequence). V was pared by 6 bases and J by 6 bases, with 8 bases of the junction left unmatched. In DNA form, the CDR3 reads TGTGCCAGCAGCGTTACAGGGGAGGCTCAGCCCCAGCATTTT. It is translated as CASSVTGEAQPQHF.

The rearrangement uses TRBV19 and TRBJ2-3; the D gene is possibly TRBD2 (5 bases). The V gene's germline CDR1 is LNHDA and CDR2 SQIVND (reference sequence). V was clipped by 4 bases and J by 0 bases, with 8 bases between them. The CDR3 sequence is 14 residues long. The CDR3 loop reads CASSTGYSTDTQYF. The CDR3 coding sequence is TGTGCCAGTAGTACGGGGTACAGCACAGATACGCAGTATTTT. Filled out from reference TRBV19 and TRBJ2-3, the complete variable domain reads DGGITQSPKYLFRKEGQNVTLSCEQNLNHDAMYWYRQDPGQGLRLIYYSQIVNDFQKGDIAEGYSVSREKKESFPLTVTSAQKNPTAFYLCASSTGYSTDTQYFGPGTRLTVL.

The J gene is TRBJ1-3, the V gene TRBV5-1, with D unresolved. V lost 2 bases, J lost 3 bases, and 6 bases lay in between. The germline V gene has CDR1 SGHRS and CDR2 YFSETQ. CDR3 length equals 13 residues. CDR3 in DNA: TGCGCCAGCAGCTTAACATTTGGAAACACCATATATTTT. Its protein is CASSLTFGNTIYF.

The chain is built from TRBV2 and TRBJ1-2; possibly TRBD1 for D (5 bases). V was cut by 7 bases and J by 2 bases, with 17 bases left in between. The CDR3 runs to 15 residues. Looked up from germline, CDR1 is SNHLY and CDR2 is FYNNEI. The CDR3 DNA reads as TGTGCCAGCACTCCGCGGTGGGGCGTCAACTATGGCTACACCTTC. It is translated as CASTPRWGVNYGYTF.

The table lists this clone with a few counts. This chain joins TRBV27 and TRBJ2-7; D gene unclear. The CDR3 totals 17 residues. Germline CDR1 and CDR2: MNHEY and SMNVEV (reference sequence). V lost 3 bases, J lost 7 bases, and 25 bases lay in between. CDR3 sequence reads: CASSFTDSLAGLREQYF. The CDR3 DNA reads TGTGCCAGCAGTTTTACCGACTCCCTGGCTGGTTTGAGGGAGCAGTACTTC.

The chain recombines TRBV9 with TRBJ2-7; 7 nucleotides match TRBD2. The CDR3 has 15 residues. Trimming at V came to 2 bases and at J to 5 bases, leaving 10 bases not matched to a gene. Germline values: CDR1 SGDLS, CDR2 YYNGEE. CDR3 amino acids: CASSVFGAAGDEQYF. CDR3 in DNA: TGTGCCAGCAGCGTCTTTGGCGCGGCGGGGGACGAGCAGTACTTC.

The V and J genes are TRBV9 and TRBJ2-5; D perhaps matches TRBD1 (6 bases). Looked up from germline, CDR1 is SGDLS and CDR2 is YYNGEE. V dropped 3 bases and J dropped 5 bases, with 14 bases sitting between them. The CDR3 is 14 residues long. The CDR3 loop reads CASSASGVQETQYF. DNA for the CDR3: TGTGCCAGCAGCGCCTCAGGGGTTCAGGAGACCCAGTACTTC.

The gene calls are TRBV27 and TRBJ1-5; D uncertain. Germline CDR1 is MNHEY and CDR2 is SMNVEV (reference sequence). V was trimmed by 0 bases and J by 7 bases, leaving 13 bases between them. CDR3 length equals 15 residues. For the CDR3, the DNA is TGTGCCAGCAGTTTATCAACAGCCCGTATCCAGCCCCAGCATTTT. Translating gives CASSLSTARIQPQHF.

The genes are TRBV7-2 and TRBJ2-7; 7 bases are shared with TRBD2. The trim removed 1 base at V and 0 bases at J, leaving 9 bases unmatched. The CDR3 has 17 residues. The germline gives CDR1 SGHTA, CDR2 FQGNSA. The CDR3 sequence: CASSLGASSGYSYEQYF. The CDR3 coding sequence is TGTGCCAGCAGCTTAGGCGCGTCTAGCGGATACTCCTACGAGCAGTACTTC.

The chain recombines TRBV28 with TRBJ2-1, with TRBD1 matching over 9 bases. CDR1 MDHEN and CDR2 SYDVKM come from the germline V gene. V trimming: 4 bases; J trimming: 7 bases; junction bases outside the gene matches: 11. CDR3 size: 16 residues. CDR3 nucleotide sequence: TGTGCCAGCAGTTCGCGACAGGGGGGCCCGCGGAATGAGCAGTTCTTC. Its protein product is CASSSRQGGPRNEQFF.

A remark on this clone: Other DNA sequences in this sample translate to the same CDR3. The gene calls are TRBV5-1 and TRBJ2-7, with D unresolved. The CDR3 loop spans 11 amino acids. Deletions cut 0 bases from V and 4 bases from J, with 2 bases between. CDR1 and CDR2 (germline): SGHRS, YFSETQ. In nucleotides, the CDR3 is TGCGCCAGCAGCTTGGCGTACGAGCAGTACTTC. It codes for CASSLAYEQYF.

V usage is TRBV5-1 and J usage is TRBJ2-2; tentatively, D is TRBD2 (5 bases). CDR3 length: 16 amino acids. Trimming left V 4 bases short and J 5 bases short, with 18 bases between. Germline CDR1 and CDR2: SGHRS and YFSETQ. The CDR3 loop reads CASSPGVRVWTGELFF. CDR3 sequence (DNA): TGCGCCAGCAGCCCCGGTGTGAGGGTTTGGACCGGGGAGCTGTTTTTT.

This clone appeared once. The CDR3 protein is CASSVSGSDTGELFF. In DNA, the CDR3 is TGTGCCAGCAGCGTCTCGGGGTCCGACACCGGGGAGCTGTTTTTT. This chain connects TRBV9 to TRBJ2-2, with D perhaps TRBD2 (5 bases). The CDR3 has 15 residues. V dropped 2 bases and J dropped 3 bases, with 11 bases sitting between them. CDR1 and CDR2 (germline): SGDLS, YYNGEE.

This chain connects TRBV11-2 to TRBJ2-7; TRBD2 aligns across 8 bases. This CDR3 is 15 amino acids long. Looked up from germline, CDR1 is SGHAT and CDR2 is FQNNGV. The junction had 2 bases not matched to a gene; V was cut back by 1 base and J by 0 bases. CDR3 sequence (DNA): TGTGCCAGCAGCTTAGTGCGGGGGGCCTCCTACGAGCAGTACTTC. This gives the protein CASSLVRGASYEQYF.

J is TRBJ2-7 and V is TRBV7-8; D is unclear. CDR1 and CDR2 from the germline V gene are SGHVS and FQNEAQ. Deletions cut 5 bases from V and 2 bases from J, with 16 bases between. The CDR3 spans 15 residues. The DNA for the CDR3 is TGTGCCAGCAGCAAAACACAAGCACCAGCCTACGAGCAGTACTTC. Translating gives CASSKTQAPAYEQYF.

The chain uses TRBV7-9 and TRBJ1-5; D is perhaps TRBD1 (5 bases). The V and J ends lost 4 bases and 7 bases respectively, with 14 bases between them. The germline V gene encodes CDR1 SEHNR and CDR2 FQNEAQ (reference sequence). The CDR3 loop spans 14 amino acids. CDR3 sequence reads: CASSSTGEEQPQHF. The DNA for the CDR3 is TGTGCCAGCAGCTCCACGGGGGAGGAACAGCCCCAGCATTTT.

The V and J genes are TRBV2 and TRBJ1-6; D is undetermined. The CDR3 is 14 residues long. Trimming removed 3 bases at V and 9 bases at J, with 12 bases between. The germline V gene encodes CDR1 SNHLY and CDR2 FYNNEI. The CDR3: CASSEALGSSPLHF. In DNA, the CDR3 is TGTGCCAGCAGTGAGGCGTTGGGAAGTTCACCCCTCCACTTT.

The rearrangement uses TRBV7-9 and TRBJ2-7, with D tentatively TRBD1 or TRBD2 (6 bases each). Between the trimmed V and J ends, which lost 5 bases and 5 bases, there was a span of 16 bases. Germline values: CDR1 SEHNR, CDR2 FQNEAQ (reference sequence). The CDR3 consists of 14 residues. The CDR3 here is CASSPEGGRHEQYF. The CDR3 DNA is TGTGCCAGCAGCCCGGAGGGGGGCCGTCACGAGCAGTACTTC.

This chain links TRBV7-9 with TRBJ2-3; D assignment may be TRBD1 or TRBD2 (6 bases each). CDR3 length: 15 amino acids. Germline lookup yields CDR1 SEHNR and CDR2 FQNEAQ (reference sequence). V was cut by 5 bases and J by 4 bases, with 16 bases left in between. The CDR3 region has the DNA TGTGCCAGCAGCCTTATGCGGGACAAATCAGATACGCAGTATTTT. This codes for CASSLMRDKSDTQYF.

The chain couples TRBV27 to TRBJ2-7; no reliable D call. The length of the CDR3 is 14 residues. The germline gives CDR1 MNHEY, CDR2 SMNVEV (reference sequence). V was shortened by 5 bases and J by 5 bases, with 16 bases between the two germline ends. This chain's CDR3 is CASSPSRVDHEQYF. Written as DNA, the CDR3 is TGTGCCAGCAGTCCCAGTAGGGTGGATCACGAGCAGTACTTC.

J is TRBJ1-2 and V is TRBV5-6, with D perhaps matching TRBD1 (5 bases). Trimming pared 2 bases from V and 6 bases from J, leaving 11 bases between. CDR3 length: 13 residues. Germline loops: CDR1 SGHDT, CDR2 YYEEEE. The DNA of the CDR3 is TGTGCCAGCAGCTTCGGGCAGGGAAATGGCTACACCTTC. Translated, it gives CASSFGQGNGYTF.

A single count supports this clone. The chain employs TRBV30 and TRBJ1-4; D is perhaps TRBD1 (5 bases). V dropped 2 bases and J dropped 8 bases, with 15 bases sitting between them. Germline V gene lookup returns CDR1 GTSNPN and CDR2 SVGIG (reference sequence). The CDR3 extends over 14 amino acids. CDR3 region: CAWSRGTLPEKLFF. CDR3 nucleotide sequence: TGTGCCTGGAGTAGAGGGACCTTACCGGAAAAACTGTTTTTT.

About this clone itself: An end of the junction differs from the germline gene, which may be a read error. The rearrangement uses TRBV7-7 and TRBJ1-3; D gene ambiguous. This CDR3 comprises 13 residues. CDR1 is SSHAT and CDR2 is FNYEAQ in the germline V gene (reference sequence). The CDR3 coding sequence is TGTGCTAGCAGCTTAGCGTGGGGAAACACCATATATTTT. Translation: CASSLAWGNTIYF.

The chain joins TRBV18 to TRBJ1-6, with 9 bases fitting TRBD1. Trimming took 4 bases from V and 8 from J; bases not matched to a gene: 12. Germline V gene sequence: CDR1 KGHSH, CDR2 LQKENI. CDR3 length: 17 amino acids. Here the CDR3 reads CASSQLQGALWDSPLHF. Written as DNA, the CDR3 is TGTGCCAGCTCACAACTACAGGGGGCTCTATGGGATTCACCCCTCCACTTT.